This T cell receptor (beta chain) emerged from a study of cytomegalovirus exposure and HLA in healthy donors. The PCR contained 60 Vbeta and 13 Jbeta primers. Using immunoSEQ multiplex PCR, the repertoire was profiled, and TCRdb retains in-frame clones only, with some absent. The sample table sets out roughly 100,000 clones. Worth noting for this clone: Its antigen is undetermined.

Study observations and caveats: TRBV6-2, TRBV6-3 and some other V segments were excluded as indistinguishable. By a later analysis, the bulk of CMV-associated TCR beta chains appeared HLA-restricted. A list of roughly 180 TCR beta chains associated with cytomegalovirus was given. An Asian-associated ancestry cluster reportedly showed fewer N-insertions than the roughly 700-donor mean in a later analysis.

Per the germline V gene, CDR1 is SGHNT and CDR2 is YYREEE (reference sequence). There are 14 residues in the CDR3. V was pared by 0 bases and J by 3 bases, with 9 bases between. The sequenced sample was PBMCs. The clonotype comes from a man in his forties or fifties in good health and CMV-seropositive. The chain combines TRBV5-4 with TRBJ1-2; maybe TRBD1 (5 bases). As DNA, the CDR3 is TGTGCCAGCAGCTTGGCACAGGTTCACTATGGCTACACCTTC. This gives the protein CASSLAQVHYGYTF. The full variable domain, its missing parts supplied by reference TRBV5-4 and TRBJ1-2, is ETGVTQSPTHLIKTRGQQVTLRCSSQSGHNTVSWYQQALGQGPQFIFQYYREEENGRGNFPPRFSGLQFPNYSSELNVNALELDDSALYLCASSLAQVHYGYTFGSGTRLTVV.